The 24 T cell receptor beta chains below come from one sample, sequenced in a study of molecular identifiers for immune sequencing clone quantification. TCRdb reprocessed the PCR reads with MiXCR, giving one entry per CDR3 protein. The data contain roughly 320,000 distinct CDR3 sequences, roughly 24% of them seen just once; the ten biggest clones take up 0.74%. The source material was naive CD8+ T cells from blood, with Jurkat cell RNA spiked in. Noted subset: FACS-sorted CD8+CD4-CCR7+CD45RA+ naive T cells. The source is a human donor in good health. Some libraries in this study had Jurkat cell RNA spiked in.

This clonotype showed up many times. The chain is built from TRBV28 and TRBJ2-2, with 9 positions matching TRBD2. V was clipped by 4 bases and J by 7 bases; unmatched bases: 13. This CDR3 is 17 amino acids long. The V gene's germline CDR1 is MDHEN and CDR2 SYDVKM. The CDR3 region is CASSWDFGGRAGGELFF. The CDR3 coding sequence is TGTGCCAGCAGTTGGGATTTCGGCGGGAGGGCCGGCGGGGAGCTGTTTTTT. Full variable domain (rest looked up from reference TRBV28 and TRBJ2-2): DVKVTQSSRYLVKRTGEKVFLECVQDMDHENMFWYRQDPGLGLRLIYFSYDVKMKEKGDIPEGYSVSREKKERFSLILESASTNQTSMYLCASSWDFGGRAGGELFFGEGSRLTVL.

This clonotype was counted many times. The rearrangement joins TRBV20-1 to TRBJ2-7; 9 nucleotides line up with TRBD2. Germline CDR1 and CDR2: DFQATT and SNEGSKA (reference sequence). Trimming at V came to 0 bases and at J to 3 bases, leaving 6 bases not matched to a gene. This CDR3 has 15 residues. CDR3 amino acids: CSARDPAGGFYEQYF. Written as DNA, the CDR3 is TGCAGTGCTAGAGACCCAGCGGGAGGATTCTACGAGCAGTACTTC.

This clonotype was detected ten times or more. The V call is TRBV19, the J call TRBJ2-1, with 12 bases matching TRBD1. CDR3 length: 17 residues. The V gene end was trimmed by 0 bases and the J gene end by 9 bases; junction bases not matched to a gene: 9. Germline V CDR1 and CDR2: LNHDA, SQIVND (reference sequence). CDR3 coding DNA: TGTGCCAGTAGTATAGATCTCCCGGGACAGGGGGCCGGTGAGCAGTTCTTC. This sequence encodes CASSIDLPGQGAGEQFF. The full variable domain, completed using reference TRBV19 and TRBJ2-1, is DGGITQSPKYLFRKEGQNVTLSCEQNLNHDAMYWYRQDPGQGLRLIYYSQIVNDFQKGDIAEGYSVSREKKESFPLTVTSAQKNPTAFYLCASSIDLPGQGAGEQFFGPGTRLTVL.

There are a few counts of this clonotype. This chain joins TRBV5-5 and TRBJ2-7, with D possibly being TRBD1 (5 bases). Germline V gene lookup returns CDR1 SGHKS and CDR2 YYEKEE (reference sequence). The germline V and J ends were trimmed by 0 bases and 0 bases, with 7 bases remaining between them. CDR3 size: 14 residues. The CDR3 loop reads CASSLGQLSYEQYF. CDR3 nucleotides: TGTGCCAGCAGCTTGGGACAGCTCTCCTACGAGCAGTACTTC.

This clonotype was seen at least ten times. The CDR3 loop reads CASSQVPEDTQYF. The DNA of the CDR3 is TGCGCCAGCAGCCAAGTGCCGGAAGATACGCAGTATTTT. This chain uses TRBV4-3 with TRBJ2-3; D is uncertain. Germline V gene sequence: CDR1 LGHNA, CDR2 YSLEER. This CDR3 contains 13 residues. The V gene lost 1 base and the J gene lost 5 bases, with 7 bases spanning the gap.

CDR3 sequence: CAWSYSSLSGNTIYF. The CDR3 region has the DNA TGTGCCTGGTCCTACTCGTCCCTCTCTGGAAACACCATATATTTT. The rearrangement uses TRBV30 and TRBJ1-3; D unresolved. Trimming cost V 5 bases and J 0 bases, with 14 bases left between them. From germline, CDR1 is GTSNPN and CDR2 SVGIG (reference sequence). The CDR3 contains 15 residues.

The CDR3 DNA reads as TGTGCCATCGGGGACAGGGGAACCTACGAGCAGTACTTC. It codes for CAIGDRGTYEQYF. This rearrangement joins TRBV10-3 to TRBJ2-7; 10 nucleotides match TRBD1. This CDR3 contains 13 residues. Trimming cost V 8 bases and J 2 bases; bases outside gene matches: 3. Germline CDR1 is ENHRY and CDR2 is SYGVKD.

This clonotype was seen ten or more times. The chain is built from TRBV18 and TRBJ1-1; D call uncertain. The ends were cut back, 6 bases at V and 4 bases at J, with 15 bases in the middle. The CDR3 sequence is 14 residues long. CDR1 and CDR2 (germline): KGHSH, LQKENI. The CDR3 DNA follows: TGTGCCAGCTCCCCGAGCGGACGCCGCACTGAAGCTTTCTTT. Protein sequence: CASSPSGRRTEAFF. Full variable domain (outside the CDR3, taken from reference TRBV18 and TRBJ1-1): NAGVMQNPRHLVRRRGQEARLRCSPMKGHSHVYWYRQLPEEGLKFMVYLQKENIIDESGMPKERFSAEFPKEGPSILRIQQVVRGDSAAYFCASSPSGRRTEAFFGQGTRLTVV.

In its sample, this clonotype was seen many times. This rearrangement joins TRBV4-1 to TRBJ2-4; D perhaps matches TRBD1 (5 bases). CDR3 length: 18 residues. The V end was cut by 1 base, the J end by 0 bases, with 16 bases between. CDR1 and CDR2 (germline): MGHRA, YSYEKL. CDR3 amino acids: CASSQVQHQQVAKNIQYF. CDR3 DNA: TGCGCCAGCAGCCAAGTACAGCATCAACAGGTAGCCAAAAACATTCAGTACTTC.

Only a few counts were recorded for this clonotype. The chain couples TRBV27 to TRBJ2-3; TRBD2 aligns across 7 bases. This CDR3 has 16 residues. With V trimmed by 8 bases and J by 2 bases, 13 bases remained unmatched. The V gene's germline CDR1 is MNHEY and CDR2 SMNVEV (reference sequence). The CDR3 DNA follows: TGTGCCAGCGGTACTTGGACTAGTCTAAACACAGATACGCAGTATTTT. Amino acids: CASGTWTSLNTDTQYF.

This clonotype was seen many times. The chain joins TRBV6-5 to TRBJ2-1; D unresolved. The ends were cut back, 0 bases at V and 10 bases at J, with 10 bases in the middle. The CDR3 contains 13 residues. Germline V lookup: CDR1 MNHEY, CDR2 SVGAGI. CDR3 coding DNA: TGTGCCAGCAGTTACTCCCCGGTAGGGGAGCAGTTCTTC. This translates into CASSYSPVGEQFF.

This chain links TRBV27 with TRBJ2-2; 9 bases align to TRBD1. Germline V CDR1 and CDR2: MNHEY, SMNVEV (reference sequence). The CDR3 sequence is 15 residues long. V dropped 4 bases and J dropped 6; count of bases not matched to a gene: 6. CDR3 amino acids: CASSSGTGMAGELFF. The DNA of the CDR3 is TGTGCCAGCAGTTCCGGGACAGGGATGGCCGGGGAGCTGTTTTTT.

The chain links TRBV4-3 to TRBJ1-2; D is ambiguous. V was shortened by 3 bases and J by 2 bases, with 13 bases between the two germline ends. This CDR3 comprises 15 residues. The V gene's germline CDR1 is LGHNA and CDR2 YSLEER. The CDR3, as DNA: TGCGCCAGCAGCCAGACGAGGTATCCGAACTATGGCTACACCTTC. This sequence encodes CASSQTRYPNYGYTF.

This clonotype showed up just a few times. This rearrangement joins TRBV5-1 to TRBJ1-6; 7 nucleotides line up with TRBD1. V dropped 2 bases and J dropped 14; count of bases not matched to a gene: 7. Per germline, CDR1 SGHRS and CDR2 YFSETQ. The CDR3 covers 13 residues. CDR3 region: CASSLDRVASLHF. The CDR3 DNA reads as TGCGCCAGCAGCTTAGACAGGGTAGCATCCCTCCACTTT.

This chain uses TRBV29-1 with TRBJ2-2; 16 bases are shared with TRBD2. The CDR3 spans 15 residues. The germline gives CDR1 SQVTM, CDR2 ANQGSEA. Unmatched junction bases numbered 4, after V lost 6 bases and J lost 6 bases. The DNA for the CDR3 is TGCAGCGTATCGGGACTAGCGGGAGGGCCCGGGGAGCTGTTTTTT. Translated, it gives CSVSGLAGGPGELFF.

In this sample, this clonotype turned up many times. The chain links TRBV5-6 to TRBJ1-5, with 7 bases identical to TRBD1. The CDR3 contains 16 residues. CDR1 is SGHDT, CDR2 YYEEEE, per germline. Losses at the gene ends were 4 bases for V and 8 bases for J; bases not matched to a gene: 15. Here the CDR3 reads CASSHGVQGPMEPQHF. The CDR3 DNA follows: TGTGCCAGCAGCCATGGGGTACAGGGGCCTATGGAGCCCCAGCATTTT.

This chain uses TRBV6-2 or TRBV6-3 with TRBJ1-1; D gene ambiguous. V was cut by 4 bases and J by 4 bases, with 19 bases left in between. Germline loops: CDR1 MNHEY, CDR2 SVGEGT. This CDR3 contains 16 residues. The CDR3 spells CASSFTDTLLSTEAFF. The CDR3, as DNA: TGTGCCAGCAGTTTCACCGACACCCTCCTCAGCACTGAAGCTTTCTTT.

This chain uses TRBV27 with TRBJ2-1, with D hard to call. The CDR3 consists of 17 residues. From germline, CDR1 is MNHEY and CDR2 SMNVEV (reference sequence). Trimming shortened V by 5 bases and J by 4 bases, and 21 bases separated the two germline ends. As DNA, the CDR3 is TGTGCCAGCAGTCCCTGGACGGACCACGATACTTACAATGAGCAGTTCTTC. It specifies CASSPWTDHDTYNEQFF.

This clonotype was counted at least ten times. V is TRBV12-3 or TRBV12-4 and J is TRBJ2-5; D gene uncertain. The CDR3 sequence is 15 residues long. Deletions cut 5 bases from V and 1 base from J, with 14 bases between. The CDR3 is CASSRPLDRQETQYF. In nucleotides, the CDR3 is TGTGCCAGCAGTCGCCCTTTAGACCGCCAAGAGACCCAGTACTTC.

The gene calls are TRBV24-1 and TRBJ2-1; D is possibly TRBD2 (7 bases). The germline V gene encodes CDR1 KGHDR and CDR2 SFDVKD. The germline V and J ends were trimmed by 4 bases and 7 bases, with 13 bases remaining between them. This CDR3 is built from 14 residues. The CDR3 is CATSELRGANEQFF. DNA for the CDR3: TGTGCCACCAGTGAATTACGGGGGGCTAATGAGCAGTTCTTC.

The CDR3 spells CASSREIGDIYTEAFF. In nucleotides, the CDR3 is TGTGCCAGCAGCCGGGAAATAGGGGACATTTACACTGAAGCTTTCTTT. The rearrangement links TRBV14 to TRBJ1-1; D perhaps matches TRBD1 (6 bases). Germline V gene lookup returns CDR1 SGHDN and CDR2 FVKESK. The CDR3 consists of 16 residues. Deletions cut 4 bases from V and 3 bases from J, with 18 bases between.

As to this clonotype: This may come from a read error, since a much larger clone is one base off. CDR3 DNA sequence: TGTGCCAGCAGTGCCCCGGGACCGAAAAACATTCGGTACTTC. It specifies CASSAPGPKNIRYF. The rearrangement links TRBV25-1 to TRBJ2-4, with D perhaps assigned TRBD1 or TRBD2 (5 bases each). Germline values: CDR1 MGHDK, CDR2 SYGVNS. The CDR3 runs 14 residues.

V and J are TRBV2 and TRBJ2-3; D unresolved. This CDR3 is built from 15 residues. Germline V CDR1 and CDR2: SNHLY, FYNNEI. Between the trimmed V and J ends, which lost 8 bases and 0 bases, there was a span of 15 bases. CDR3 amino acids: CASVGEETSTDTQYF. Here the CDR3 DNA reads TGTGCCAGCGTGGGCGAGGAGACTAGCACAGATACGCAGTATTTT.

This clonotype was seen more than once but under ten times. J is TRBJ2-7 and V is TRBV12-5; either TRBD1 or TRBD2 may fit D (6 bases each). Trimming pared 6 bases from V and 7 bases from J, leaving 16 bases between. This CDR3 has 13 residues. Per germline, CDR1 LGHNT and CDR2 FRNRAP. Here the CDR3 DNA reads TGTGCTAGTGGCCCGACAGGCGCGGGGGAGCAGTACTTC. Residues: CASGPTGAGEQYF. Combining the CDR3 with reference TRBV12-5 and TRBJ2-7 gives the whole variable domain DARVTQTPRHKVTEMGQEVTMRCQPILGHNTVFWYRQTMMQGLELLAYFRNRAPLDDSGMPKDRFSAEMPDATLATLKIQPSEPRDSAVYFCASGPTGAGEQYFGPGTRLTVT.